This T cell receptor beta chain comes out of a study of blood T cells in healthy people across ages. Next came a second PCR, run for about 6 to 12 cycles, which used a sample-barcoded 5' primer along with a J-beta primer mix. Each CDR3 protein gets one entry after TCRdb re-called the 5' RACE reads with MiXCR. The data show fewer than 1,000,000 distinct CDR3 sequences, about 42% seen once. This CDR3 comprises 14 residues. V was pared by 7 bases and J by 7 bases, with 14 bases between. This clonotype showed up just a few times. Sequenced input: blood. This chain uses TRBV12-3 or TRBV12-4 with TRBJ1-6; maybe TRBD1 (5 bases). The clonotype was recovered from a man older than 75 in good health. CDR3 bases: TGTGCCAGCACCGCTGGGGCTTCAAATTCACCCCTCCACTTT. Translating it yields CASTAGASNSPLHF.